The clone carrying this T cell receptor beta chain is labeled medium-sized. Its specificity is not known. Each CDR3 protein gets one entry after TCRdb re-called the RT-PCR reads with MiXCR. The table shows 600,000 to 700,000 distinct CDR3 sequences, with approximately 14% occurring only once. This entry is derived from a study of response to subunit inactivated influenza vaccine. Findings and caveats of the study: The study's authors posited that every seasonal influenza vaccination enlists few new T cells.

The CDR3 consists of 15 residues. In germline, CDR1 is SGHTA, CDR2 FQGNSA. V lost 4 bases and J lost 1; bases outside the gene matches: 5. This sequence originates from a man aged 50-60 years who received an inactivated influenza vaccine. Sequenced here: PBMCs from blood, sampled around two weeks before vaccination. V usage is TRBV7-2 and J usage is TRBJ2-7, with 9 positions matching TRBD1. Written as DNA, the CDR3 is TGTGCCAGCAGCTCCGACAGGGGGAATTCCTACGAGCAGTACTTC. Residues: CASSSDRGNSYEQYF.